What follows are 2 T cell receptor beta chains derived from one specimen sequenced in a study of CD8 T cells in ankylosing spondylitis. TCRdb reprocessed the 5' RACE reads via MiXCR and lists one record per CDR3 protein. The repertoire consists of about 240,000 distinct CDR3 sequences, with approximately 9% occurring once and the leading ten covering approximately 6.2%. Sequences were obtained from blood, either unsorted or a sorted T cell fraction (not recorded which). The source is a male donor with ankylosing spondylitis or in good health (not recorded which).

Points on this clonotype: A read error may explain this, as a much larger clone is one base away. No conserved phenylalanine or tryptophan ends this CDR3, so it is likely a read error. This chain joins TRBV19 and TRBJ2-1; D may be TRBD2 (5 bases). Per the germline V gene, CDR1 is LNHDA and CDR2 is SQIVND (reference sequence). The CDR3 sequence is 14 residues long. V shed 7 bases and J shed 2 bases, with 12 bases lying between them. The DNA of the CDR3 is TGTGCCAGTAAATGGCGGGCGGCCTACAATGAGCAGTTCCTC. This encodes CASKWRAAYNEQFL.

This clonotype was seen many times. This chain uses TRBV28 with TRBJ2-1; 10 bases line up with TRBD1. Per germline, CDR1 MDHEN and CDR2 SYDVKM. V lost 6 bases, J lost 1 base, and 0 bases stayed unmatched. The length of the CDR3 is 14 residues. CDR3 DNA sequence: TGTGCCAGCAGGGGACAGGGGTCCTACAATGAGCAGTTCTTC. It encodes CASRGQGSYNEQFF.